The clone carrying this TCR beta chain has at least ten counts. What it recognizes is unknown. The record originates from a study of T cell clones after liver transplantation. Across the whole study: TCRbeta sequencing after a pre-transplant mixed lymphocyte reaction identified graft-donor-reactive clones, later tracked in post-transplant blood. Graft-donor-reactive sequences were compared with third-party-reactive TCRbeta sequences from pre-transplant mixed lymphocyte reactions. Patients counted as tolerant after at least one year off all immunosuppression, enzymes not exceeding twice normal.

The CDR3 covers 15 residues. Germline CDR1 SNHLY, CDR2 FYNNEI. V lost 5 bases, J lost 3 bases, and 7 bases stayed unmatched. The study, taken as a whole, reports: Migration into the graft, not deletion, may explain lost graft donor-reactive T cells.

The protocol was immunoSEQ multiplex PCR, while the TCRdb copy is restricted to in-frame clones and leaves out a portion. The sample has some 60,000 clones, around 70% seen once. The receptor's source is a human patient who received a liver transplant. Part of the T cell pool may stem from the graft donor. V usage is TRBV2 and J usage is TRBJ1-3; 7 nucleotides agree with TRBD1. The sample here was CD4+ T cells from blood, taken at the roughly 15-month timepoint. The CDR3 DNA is TGTGCCAGCAGTATTAGTTGGGACAGTGGAAACACCATATATTTT. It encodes CASSISWDSGNTIYF.